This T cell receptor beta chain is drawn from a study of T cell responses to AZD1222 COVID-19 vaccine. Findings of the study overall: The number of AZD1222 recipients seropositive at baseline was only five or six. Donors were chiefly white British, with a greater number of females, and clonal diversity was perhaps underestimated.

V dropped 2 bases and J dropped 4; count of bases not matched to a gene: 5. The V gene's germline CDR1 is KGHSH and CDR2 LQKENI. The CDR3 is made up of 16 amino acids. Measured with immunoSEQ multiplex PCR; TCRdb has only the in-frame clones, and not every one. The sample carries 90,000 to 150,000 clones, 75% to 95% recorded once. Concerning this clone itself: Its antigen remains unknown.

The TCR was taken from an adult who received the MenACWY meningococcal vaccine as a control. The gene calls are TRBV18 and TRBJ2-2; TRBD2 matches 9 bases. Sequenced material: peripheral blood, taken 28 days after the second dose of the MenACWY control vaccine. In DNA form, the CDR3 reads TGTGCCAGCTCACCAATAGCGGGAGCAAGCACCGGGGAGCTGTTTTTT. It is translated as CASSPIAGASTGELFF.